These T cell receptor beta chains were read from a single sample in a study of cytomegalovirus exposure and HLA in healthy donors. Sequencing was performed with immunoSEQ multiplex PCR; in TCRdb, only in-frame clones are kept and a portion is missing. This table has about 130,000 clones, just under 75% appearing once. Sequencing input: PBMCs. The receptors stem from a man aged 60 to 75 in good health and CMV-seropositive. Each CDR3 is given with its conserved first and last residue. D genes are given only for firm matches. A clone size is listed for some rows: how often the clone was seen (once, few, many), or a class if it is expanded.

>NA|NA|TRBV2|TRBJ2-1
TGTGCCACCTCAGCCGGGATGGGGTCGGCTAATGAGCAGTTCTTC
CATSAGMGSANEQFF
>NA|NA|TRBV13|TRBJ2-3
TGTGCCAGCAGCTTAGGGGCCCGCACAGATACGCAGTATTTT
CASSLGARTDTQYF
>TRBD2|NA|TRBV9|TRBJ2-2
TGTGCCAGCAGCGATCGGGCCGGGGGGGCGAACACCGGGGAGCTGTTTTTT
CASSDRAGGANTGELFF
>NA|NA|TRBV28|TRBJ1-1
TGTGCCAGCAGTTTTCGGCAGGGAGCTTTCTTT
CASSFRQGAFF
>TRBD1|NA|TRBV13|TRBJ1-5
TGTGCCAGCAGCCCCCAGGGGGCTCAGCCCCAGCATTTT
CASSPQGAQPQHF
>NA|NA|TRBV5-5|TRBJ2-7
TGTGCCAGCAGCTTGGTAACGGGGGGACACGTACAAGGGCAGTACTTC
CASSLVTGGHVQGQYF
>NA|NA|TRBV7-9|TRBJ2-2
TGTGCCAGCAGCTTAGTCCAGACCGGGGAGCTGTTTTTT
CASSLVQTGELFF
>NA|NA|TRBV10-3|TRBJ1-2
TGTGCCATCTCGTCAAGCGAGTATGGCTACACCTTC
CAISSSEYGYTF
>TRBD1|NA|TRBV11-2|TRBJ1-2
TGTGCCAGCACATCCGGGACAGGCGAGAACTATGGCTACACCTTC
CASTSGTGENYGYTF
>NA|NA|TRBV5-4|TRBJ2-7
TGTGCCAGCAGCTTGTATACAGGCGAGCAGTACTTC
CASSLYTGEQYF
>NA|once|TRBV7-3|TRBJ2-6
TGTGCCAGCAGCCCGTCTGGGGCCAACGTCCTGACTTTC
CASSPSGANVLTF
>TRBD2|NA|TRBV2|TRBJ2-3
TGTGCCAGCAACGGGGATAGCGGGGGCGATACGCAGTATTTT
CASNGDSGGDTQYF
>TRBD1|NA|TRBV9|TRBJ1-1
TGTGCCAGCAGCGAAGGGACAGGGTACACTCGGAGAGAAGCTTTCTTT
CASSEGTGYTRREAFF
>NA|NA|TRBV2|TRBJ1-4
TGTGCCAGGCGCGCAGGCAATGAAAAACTGTTTTTT
CARRAGNEKLFF
>NA|NA|TRBV7-3|TRBJ2-1
TGTGCCAGCAGCCCCCGGTTCTTC
CASSPRFF
>TRBD1|few|TRBV4-1|TRBJ1-5
TGCGCCAGCAGCCCAAGTACGACCAGGGGGCTCTTTCAGCCCCAGCATTTT
CASSPSTTRGLFQPQHF
>TRBD2|NA|TRBV27|TRBJ2-7
TGTGCCAGCATTAGGGCTAGCGGGGGGCGGTACGAGCAGTACTTC
CASIRASGGRYEQYF
>NA|NA|TRBV28|TRBJ1-3
TGTGCCAGCATCATGGCCGGGGGATTCGCTGGAAACACCATATATTTT
CASIMAGGFAGNTIYF
>NA|NA|TRBV19|TRBJ1-2
TGTGCCAGTACCCACCCGGGGGAGCACCGCTATGGCTACACCTTC
CASTHPGEHRYGYTF
>NA|NA|TRBV7-9|TRBJ2-1
TGTGCCAGCAGCTTGGGACAACAATACAATGAGCAGTTCTTC
CASSLGQQYNEQFF
>NA|NA|TRBV29-1|TRBJ2-3
TGCAGCGTCCTGGGGGCCTCTTCTAGCACAGATACGCAGTATTTT
CSVLGASSSTDTQYF
>TRBD2|NA|TRBV9|TRBJ2-5
TGTGCCAGCAGCGTAGGGGCGGGGGGGTCCCTCCAAGAGACCCAGTACTTC
CASSVGAGGSLQETQYF
>NA|NA|TRBV7-8|TRBJ1-6
TGTGCCAGCAGCCTGGGGAGCTCCTATAATTCACCCCTCCACTTT
CASSLGSSYNSPLHF
>NA|few|TRBV11-3|TRBJ2-2
TGTGCCAGCAGCTTACAGGGGAACGGGGAGCTGTTTTTT
CASSLQGNGELFF
>NA|few|TRBV15|TRBJ2-2
TGTGCCACCAGCAGAGATACGGAGACCGGGGAGCTGTTTTTT
CATSRDTETGELFF
>NA|medium-sized|TRBV29-1|TRBJ2-6
TGCAGCGTTGACCTAACCGGGGCCAACGTCCTGACTTTC
CSVDLTGANVLTF
>TRBD1|NA|TRBV5-1|TRBJ2-3
TGCGCCAGCAGCTTGTCGACAGGGTATAGGCATACGCAGTATTTT
CASSLSTGYRHTQYF
>TRBD1|NA|TRBV5-1|TRBJ2-6
TGCGCCAGCAGCTTGGGACAGGGTATAGGGGCCAACGTCCTGACTTTC
CASSLGQGIGANVLTF
>TRBD2|NA|TRBV28|TRBJ2-3
TGTGCCACCCAACTAGCGGGGGGCACAGATACGCAGTATTTT
CATQLAGGTDTQYF
>NA|NA|TRBV27|TRBJ1-4
TGTGCCAGCAGTCCAGGTATACGTGAAAAACTGTTTTTT
CASSPGIREKLFF
>NA|NA|TRBV11-2|TRBJ1-1
TGTGCCAGCAGCTTAGCCCAAAAGAGGACTGAAGCTTTCTTT
CASSLAQKRTEAFF
>NA|NA|TRBV7-3|TRBJ2-7
TGTGCCAGCAGCCCCCGCCGGTTATTCTCCTACGAGCAGTACTTC
CASSPRRLFSYEQYF
>TRBD1|few|TRBV18|TRBJ2-2
TGTGCCAGCTCACCACGAGTACAGGGGGCTGGCGGGGAGCTGTTTTTT
CASSPRVQGAGGELFF
>TRBD1|NA|TRBV5-6|TRBJ2-1
TGTGCCAGCAGCTTGGGGACAGGGGCCTACAATGAGCAGTTCTTC
CASSLGTGAYNEQFF
>NA|few|TRBV19|TRBJ1-1
TGTGCCAGTAGTCTCCGACAGGAGACTGAAGCTTTCTTT
CASSLRQETEAFF
>NA|NA|TRBV4-1|TRBJ2-7
TGCGCCAGCAGCCAAGAGAGAGCGGCTACCTACGAGCAGTACTTC
CASSQERAATYEQYF
>TRBD2|NA|TRBV7-9|TRBJ2-7
TGTGCCAGCAGCTTATTAGGCGGGGGGCCGGCGTACTTC
CASSLLGGGPAYF
>NA|NA|TRBV7-6|TRBJ1-6
TGTGCCAGCAGCTCCCTATCTTATGGTTCACCCCTCCACTTT
CASSSLSYGSPLHF
>NA|NA|TRBV2|TRBJ1-1
TGTGCCAGCAGTTCAAGCCGGGGGGACACTGAAGCTTTCTTT
CASSSSRGDTEAFF
>NA|NA|TRBV9|TRBJ2-3
TGTGCCAGCAGCGTGGCGGGGTCCGTTTTAGATACGCAGTATTTT
CASSVAGSVLDTQYF
>NA|NA|TRBV7-2|TRBJ1-2
TGTGCCAGCAGCTTAGTGGTTGGAGCCCGCTATGGCTACACCTTC
CASSLVVGARYGYTF
>NA|few|TRBV4-1|TRBJ1-2
TGCGCCAGCAGCCAAGATCTCTGGACAGCAACATATAACTATGGCTACACCTTC
CASSQDLWTATYNYGYTF
>NA|NA|TRBV7-2|TRBJ2-7
TGTGCCAGCAGCTTAGCGCGGGTAGCGGATAGCTCCTACGAGCAGTACTTC
CASSLARVADSSYEQYF
>TRBD2|NA|TRBV6-1|TRBJ2-3
TGTGCCAGCAGTGAAAGGATGTTACTAGCGGGGGGTCAAGAAACAGATACGCAGTATTTT
CASSERMLLAGGQETDTQYF
>TRBD1|NA|TRBV5-1|TRBJ1-1
TGCGCCAGCAGCTTGTCCCGGGACAGGGGGGACACTGAAGCTTTCTTT
CASSLSRDRGDTEAFF